These T cell receptor beta chains were read from a single sample in a study of blood T cells in healthy people across ages. TCRdb used MiXCR to reprocess the 5' RACE reads, holding one entry per CDR3 protein. The data contain around 990,000 distinct CDR3 sequences, around two fifths of them singletons. Sequencing used blood. The source of these receptors is a man aged 18 to 30 in good health. The CDR3 runs from the conserved cysteine through the conserved F or W. A D gene is named only where the DNA matches it firmly. Only part of the rows carry a size: once, few, many, or a class if the clone is expanded.

V gene,clone size,D gene,J gene,CDR3 DNA,CDR3 protein
TRBV20-1,-,-,TRBJ1-2,TGCAGTGCTAGAGATGGGGGCACTCCGGCCCACTATGGCTACACCTTC,CSARDGGTPAHYGYTF
TRBV7-9,few,-,TRBJ2-1,TGTGCCAGCAGCTTAGCGGACGCCACCGATGAGCAGTTCTTC,CASSLADATDEQFF
TRBV6-6,-,TRBD1,TRBJ1-4,TGTGCCAGCAGTCGAGACCCGCGGACAGGCAAGTTTTTT,CASSRDPRTGKFF
TRBV6-2/TRBV6-3,-,-,TRBJ1-1,TGTGCCAGCAGTCCCGTACCGGACACTGAAGCTTTCTTT,CASSPVPDTEAFF
TRBV6-1,-,-,TRBJ1-5,TGTGCCAGCAGAGAAGCCGGGAGAGAGGGGCGGAAGCCCCAGCATTTT,CASREAGREGRKPQHF
TRBV5-1,-,-,TRBJ1-1,TGCGCCAGCAGCTCCCGGACAGAGAACACTGAAGTTTTCTTT,CASSSRTENTEVFF
TRBV5-1,-,TRBD1,TRBJ1-4,TGCGCCAGCCGACCGGGACAGGGGCTTGAAAAACTGTTTTTT,CASRPGQGLEKLFF
TRBV7-9,few,-,TRBJ2-1,TGTGCCAGCAGAAAAGATGGTGGGCGTGAGCAGTTCTTC,CASRKDGGREQFF
TRBV2,-,-,TRBJ1-1,TGTGCCAGCAGTCACAACGGACAGATGAACACTGAAGCTTTCTTT,CASSHNGQMNTEAFF
TRBV12-3/TRBV12-4,-,-,TRBJ2-1,TGTGCCAGCAGTGCCGGGGGACGTGAGCAGTTCTTC,CASSAGGREQFF
TRBV5-1,-,TRBD1,TRBJ2-5,TGCGCCAGCAGCGGTTACAGGGGGCGCCAAGAGACCCAGTACTTC,CASSGYRGRQETQYF
TRBV5-1,once,TRBD2,TRBJ2-5,TGCGCCAGCAGCCTGGCGGGACTAGCGGGGCCTTCTATTAAAATTAGAGATACCCAGTACTTC,CASSLAGLAGPSIKIRDTQYF
TRBV20-1,once,-,TRBJ2-5,TGCAGTGCTAGAGGGGGATCTAGCTCCTACAATGAGCAGTACTTC,CSARGGSSSYNEQYF
TRBV3-1,-,-,TRBJ1-1,TGTGCCAGCAGCCAAGATTTCAGAGGGAGTGGAGCTTTCTTT,CASSQDFRGSGAFF
TRBV4-1,-,-,TRBJ2-5,TGCGCCAGCAGCCAACCTCCTAATGAGCAGTACTTC,CASSQPPNEQYF
TRBV5-1,few,-,TRBJ1-2,TGCGCCAGCAGCTTGGCCTCGGACAGCCTCGGCTACACCTTC,CASSLASDSLGYTF
TRBV5-5,-,-,TRBJ1-2,TGTGCCAGCAGCTTGCCAAGGGACTATGGCTACACCTTC,CASSLPRDYGYTF
TRBV6-5,-,-,TRBJ2-6,TGTGCCAGCAGCTTAGGGATTAGCTCTGGGGCCAACGTCCTGACTTTC,CASSLGISSGANVLTF
TRBV7-9,few,TRBD1,TRBJ1-2,TGTGCCAGCAGCGCGGCGGGACAGTATAACTATGGCTACACCTTC,CASSAAGQYNYGYTF
TRBV4-2,-,TRBD1,TRBJ1-2,TGTGCCAGCAGCCAAGGGGGACAGAGCTATGGCTACACCTTC,CASSQGGQSYGYTF
TRBV6-6,few,TRBD1,TRBJ2-5,TGTGCCAGCAGCGACATCGGGACAGCCCAAGAGACCCAGTACTTC,CASSDIGTAQETQYF
TRBV7-8,-,-,TRBJ1-5,TGTGCCAGCAGCGACGCTGGCGGACTATATAGCAATCAGCCCCAGCATTTT,CASSDAGGLYSNQPQHF
TRBV27,-,-,TRBJ1-4,TGTGCCAGCAGAGACTCCGCCGGTGAAAAACTGTTTTTT,CASRDSAGEKLFF
TRBV7-2,many,TRBD1,TRBJ1-4,TGTGCCAGCAGCTTACACACAGGGGCGGGGGAAGAAAAACTGTTTTTT,CASSLHTGAGEEKLFF
TRBV4-1,-,TRBD1,TRBJ1-1,TGCGCCAGCAGCCAAGGGACAGGGGTATGGAACACTGAAGCTTTCTTT,CASSQGTGVWNTEAFF
TRBV20-1,-,TRBD1,TRBJ2-3,TGCAGTGCTAGACCCGGGACAGGGGACCTCACAGATACGCAGTATTTT,CSARPGTGDLTDTQYF
TRBV29-1,-,TRBD1,TRBJ1-2,TGCAGCGTTGAAGACCTTAGGACAGGCTATGGCTACACCTTC,CSVEDLRTGYGYTF
TRBV9,-,TRBD1,TRBJ1-6,TGTGCCAGCAGCCCAGCAGTCGGGGACAGGGGGCTGGGGAATTCACCCCTCCACTTT,CASSPAVGDRGLGNSPLHF
TRBV30,-,TRBD1,TRBJ1-1,TGTGCCTGGTACAGGGGAACCGAAGCTTTCTTT,CAWYRGTEAFF
TRBV6-4,-,-,TRBJ2-6,TGTGCCACCTCCGACAGAGCTGGGGCCAACGTCCTGACTTTC,CATSDRAGANVLTF
TRBV20-1,-,TRBD1,TRBJ1-2,TGCAGTGCTAGGGGAGGACAGGGCAACTATGGCTACACCTTC,CSARGGQGNYGYTF
TRBV27,-,TRBD1,TRBJ2-1,TGTGCCAGCAGACTGGGACAGGGGAATGAGCAGTTCTTC,CASRLGQGNEQFF
TRBV10-3,-,-,TRBJ2-3,TGTGCCATCAGTGGGGGGATCACAGATACGCAGTATTTT,CAISGGITDTQYF
TRBV9,few,-,TRBJ1-1,TGTGCCAGCAGCGTAGGTGGCAGGGGAGAGACTGAAGCTTTCTTT,CASSVGGRGETEAFF
TRBV6-6,-,TRBD2,TRBJ2-7,TGTGCCAGTCTTGGGGTGGGAGGGATCTACGAGCAGTACTTC,CASLGVGGIYEQYF
TRBV20-1,-,-,TRBJ2-6,TGCAGTGCTAGAGACAGGGGAGCTGGGGCCAACGCCCTGACTTTC,CSARDRGAGANALTF
TRBV20-1,-,-,TRBJ2-3,TGCAGTGCTCCCCCCCTCATAGGGGCGGCTACAGATACGCAGTATTTT,CSAPPLIGAATDTQYF
TRBV29-1,-,-,TRBJ1-4,TGCAGCGTGACAGTTCCAACTAATGAAAAACTGTTTTTT,CSVTVPTNEKLFF
TRBV7-8,-,TRBD1,TRBJ1-2,TGTGCCAGCAGCTTAGATTTTAGGACAGGGAATGGCTACACCTTC,CASSLDFRTGNGYTF
TRBV28,-,-,TRBJ1-1,TGTGCCACCAGCGGGGGGGCGACCCGCGGCACTGAAGCTTTCTTT,CATSGGATRGTEAFF
TRBV6-2/TRBV6-3,-,-,TRBJ2-3,TGTGCCAGCAGTTACCCCCAGGGGAACACAGATACGCAGTATTTT,CASSYPQGNTDTQYF
TRBV20-1,few,-,TRBJ2-6,TGCAGTGCTGACTCCGGCGGGGCCAACGTCCTGACTTTC,CSADSGGANVLTF
TRBV7-9,-,-,TRBJ1-4,TGTGCCAGCAGCTTAGGGCGGATTAATGAAAAACTGTTTTTT,CASSLGRINEKLFF
TRBV2,-,-,TRBJ1-2,TGTGCCAGCAGCATAGGGGAAAGCAGTGGCTACACCTTC,CASSIGESSGYTF
TRBV27,few,TRBD1,TRBJ1-2,TGTGCCACCGGACAGGACTTCTATGGCTACACCTTC,CATGQDFYGYTF
TRBV5-1,-,TRBD1,TRBJ2-1,TGCGCCAGCAGCTTGGAAGTCGGGACAGGGTTCGGTGAGCAGTTCTTC,CASSLEVGTGFGEQFF
TRBV25-1,-,-,TRBJ1-5,TGTGCCAGCATGGTCCAGCCCCAGCATTTT,CASMVQPQHF
TRBV20-1,-,TRBD1,TRBJ1-4,TGCAGTGCTAGAGATGTTCAGGGGGAGGCGGAAAAACTGTTTTTT,CSARDVQGEAEKLFF
TRBV29-1,-,-,TRBJ1-1,TGCAGCGTTGAAGATCAGGGACGAGGGGGCACTGAAGCTTTCTTT,CSVEDQGRGGTEAFF
TRBV14,few,-,TRBJ2-3,TGTGCCAGCAGCCAGGCTAGCCGTCGCACAGATACGCAGTATTTT,CASSQASRRTDTQYF
TRBV4-2,few,-,TRBJ1-2,TGTGCCAGCAGCCAAGATAGGGAATCTTCAAATGGCTACACCTTC,CASSQDRESSNGYTF
TRBV19,-,-,TRBJ2-2,TGTGCCAGTAGTCCCCAGACCAGGACCGGGGAGCTGTTTTTT,CASSPQTRTGELFF
TRBV7-6,-,TRBD1,TRBJ1-1,TGTGCCAGCAGCGGAACAGGGGGACAGGGGAACACTGAAGCTTTCTTT,CASSGTGGQGNTEAFF
TRBV4-3,many,-,TRBJ2-7,TGCGCCAGCAGCCAAGATCTGGAAGCTAGCTCCTACGAGCAGTACTTC,CASSQDLEASSYEQYF
TRBV9,-,TRBD1,TRBJ2-1,TGTGCCAGCAGCGTAGCAGGGACAGGGGGGCCCTCCCCCTACAATGAGCAGTTCTTC,CASSVAGTGGPSPYNEQFF
TRBV6-6,-,-,TRBJ2-3,TGTGCCAGCAGTTACTCGTCGACAGGATCCACAGATACGCAGTATTTT,CASSYSSTGSTDTQYF
TRBV29-1,-,-,TRBJ1-2,TGCAGCGTTGAACAAAAGAGGATGGGAGGCTACACCTTC,CSVEQKRMGGYTF